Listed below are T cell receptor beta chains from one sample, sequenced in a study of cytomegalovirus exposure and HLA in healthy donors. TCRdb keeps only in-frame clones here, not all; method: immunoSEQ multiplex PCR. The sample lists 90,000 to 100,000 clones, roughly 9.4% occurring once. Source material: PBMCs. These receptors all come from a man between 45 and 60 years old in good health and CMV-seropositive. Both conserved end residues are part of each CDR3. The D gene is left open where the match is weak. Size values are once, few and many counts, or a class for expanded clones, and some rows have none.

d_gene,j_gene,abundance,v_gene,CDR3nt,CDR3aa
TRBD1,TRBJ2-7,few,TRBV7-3,TGTGCCAGCAGCTTAGGTCAGCAGGGGGCCTACGAGCAGTACTTC,CASSLGQQGAYEQYF
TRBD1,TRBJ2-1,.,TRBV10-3,TGTGCCATCAGCTCGGGACAGGGTAAGGTTGGTGAGCAGTTCTTC,CAISSGQGKVGEQFF
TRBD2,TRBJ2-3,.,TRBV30,TGTGCCTGGAGTGGACTAGCGGGAGTAGGGGATACGCAGTATTTT,CAWSGLAGVGDTQYF
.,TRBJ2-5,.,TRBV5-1,TGCGCCAGCAGCACAGGGACCGGGGAGACCCAGTACTTC,CASSTGTGETQYF
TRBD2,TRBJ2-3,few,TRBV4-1,TGCGCCAGCAGTCCGGGACTAGCGGGAGGAGATACGCAGTATTTT,CASSPGLAGGDTQYF
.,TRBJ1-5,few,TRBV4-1,TGCGCCAGCAGCCAAAGAGAGGGAAATCAGCCCCAGCATTTT,CASSQREGNQPQHF
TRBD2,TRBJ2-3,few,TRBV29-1,TGCAGCGTGACTAGCGGAGTAGATACGCAGTATTTT,CSVTSGVDTQYF
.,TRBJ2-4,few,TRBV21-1,TGTGCCAGCAGCAAAGGACTAGAAGGTTGCAAAAACATTCAGTACTTC,CASSKGLEGCKNIQYF
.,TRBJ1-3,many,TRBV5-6,TGTGCCAGCACCTTTCCGTCCGGAAACACCATATATTTT,CASTFPSGNTIYF
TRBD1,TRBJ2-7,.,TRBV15,TGTGCCACCAGCAGAGATTGGGGACAGAACTACGAGCAGTACTTC,CATSRDWGQNYEQYF
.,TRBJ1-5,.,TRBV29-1,TGCAGCGTTGAAGGTGGGGGCTTAGTGATTCAGCCCCAGCATTTT,CSVEGGGLVIQPQHF
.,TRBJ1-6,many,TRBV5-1,TGCGCATTGGGTGGGGGGGGATCCTATAATTCACCCCTCCACTTT,CALGGGGSYNSPLHF
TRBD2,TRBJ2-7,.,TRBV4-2,TGTGCCAGTTCTGTACTAGCGGGCCCCTACGAGCAGTACTTC,CASSVLAGPYEQYF
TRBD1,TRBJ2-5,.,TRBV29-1,TGCAGCGTGATCACAGGGGTCGAGACCCAGTACTTC,CSVITGVETQYF
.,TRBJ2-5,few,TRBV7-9,TGTGCCAGCAGCTTAGTGGCGGTCGGAGAGACCCAGTACTTC,CASSLVAVGETQYF
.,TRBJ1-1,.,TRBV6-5,TGTGCCAGCAGCCCCCGGCGGCAGATGAACACTGAAGCTTTCTTT,CASSPRRQMNTEAFF
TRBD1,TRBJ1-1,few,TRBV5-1,TGCGCCAGCAGGACAGGGGGGATGAACACTGAAGCTTTCTTT,CASRTGGMNTEAFF